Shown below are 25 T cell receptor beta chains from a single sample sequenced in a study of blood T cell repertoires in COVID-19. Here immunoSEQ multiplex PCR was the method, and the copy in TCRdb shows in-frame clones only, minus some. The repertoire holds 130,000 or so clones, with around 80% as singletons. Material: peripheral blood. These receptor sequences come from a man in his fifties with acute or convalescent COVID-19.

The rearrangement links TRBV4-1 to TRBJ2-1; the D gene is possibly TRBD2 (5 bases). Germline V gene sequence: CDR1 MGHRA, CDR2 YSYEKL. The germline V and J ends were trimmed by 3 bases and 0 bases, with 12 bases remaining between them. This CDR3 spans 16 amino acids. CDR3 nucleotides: TGCGCCAGCAGCCACCTAACTAGTAGCTCCTACAATGAGCAGTTCTTC. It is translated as CASSHLTSSSYNEQFF.

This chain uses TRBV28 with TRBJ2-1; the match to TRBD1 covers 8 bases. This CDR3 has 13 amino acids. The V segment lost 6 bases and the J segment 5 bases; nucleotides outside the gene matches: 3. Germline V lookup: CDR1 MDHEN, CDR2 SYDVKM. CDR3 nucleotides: TGTGCCAGCAGGCTGACAGGGGACAATGAGCAGTTCTTC. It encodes CASRLTGDNEQFF. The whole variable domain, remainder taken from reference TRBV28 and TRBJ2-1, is DVKVTQSSRYLVKRTGEKVFLECVQDMDHENMFWYRQDPGLGLRLIYFSYDVKMKEKGDIPEGYSVSREKKERFSLILESASTNQTSMYLCASRLTGDNEQFFGPGTRLTVL.

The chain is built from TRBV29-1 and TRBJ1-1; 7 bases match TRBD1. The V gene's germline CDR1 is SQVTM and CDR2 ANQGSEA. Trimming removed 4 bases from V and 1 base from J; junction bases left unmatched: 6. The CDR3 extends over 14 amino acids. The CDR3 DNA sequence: TGCAGCGTTGTAGAGGGACAGAAGAACACTGAAGCTTTCTTT. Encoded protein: CSVVEGQKNTEAFF.

In DNA, the CDR3 is TGTGCCAGCAGCCAAGAGGTGGGAGGCCACAATGAGCAGTTCTTC. Translating it yields CASSQEVGGHNEQFF. The chain employs TRBV3-1 (or the pseudogene TRBV3-2) and TRBJ2-1, with D possibly TRBD2 on 6 matching bases. The germline gives CDR1 LGHDT, CDR2 YNNKEL (reference sequence). The V gene lost 0 bases and the J gene lost 5 bases, with 11 bases spanning the gap. The CDR3 contains 15 residues.

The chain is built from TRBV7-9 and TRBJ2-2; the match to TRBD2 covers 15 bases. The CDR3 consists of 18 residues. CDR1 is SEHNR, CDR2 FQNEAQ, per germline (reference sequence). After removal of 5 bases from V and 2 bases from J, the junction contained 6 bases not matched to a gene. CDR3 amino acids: CASSRGLAGGINTGELFF. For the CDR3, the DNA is TGTGCCAGCAGCCGTGGACTAGCGGGGGGGATTAACACCGGGGAGCTGTTTTTT.

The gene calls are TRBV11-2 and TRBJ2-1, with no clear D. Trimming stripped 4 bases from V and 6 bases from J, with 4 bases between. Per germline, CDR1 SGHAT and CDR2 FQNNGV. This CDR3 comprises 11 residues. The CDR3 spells CASSSLNEQFF. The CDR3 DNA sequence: TGTGCCAGCAGCTCACTCAATGAGCAGTTCTTC.

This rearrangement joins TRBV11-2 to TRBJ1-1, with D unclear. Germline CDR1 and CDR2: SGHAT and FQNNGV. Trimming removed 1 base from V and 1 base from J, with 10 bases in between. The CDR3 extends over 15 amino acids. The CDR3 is CASSLAGLTNTEAFF. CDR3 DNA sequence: TGTGCCAGCAGCTTAGCCGGGTTGACGAACACTGAAGCTTTCTTT.

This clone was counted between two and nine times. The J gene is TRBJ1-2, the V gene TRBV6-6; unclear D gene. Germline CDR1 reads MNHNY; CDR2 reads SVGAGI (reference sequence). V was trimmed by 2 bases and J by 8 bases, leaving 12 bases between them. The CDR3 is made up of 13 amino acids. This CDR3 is CASSYSGSGGYTF. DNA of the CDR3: TGTGCCAGCAGTTACAGCGGTTCGGGAGGCTACACCTTC.

The CDR3 region has the DNA TGTGCCAGCAGTGGCGACAGGGGATGGGGTCAGCCCCAGCATTTT. It encodes CASSGDRGWGQPQHF. This rearrangement joins TRBV2 to TRBJ1-5, with 8 bases fitting TRBD1. Per the germline V gene, CDR1 is SNHLY and CDR2 is FYNNEI. This CDR3 comprises 15 residues. V dropped 4 bases and J dropped 6; count of bases not matched to a gene: 8.

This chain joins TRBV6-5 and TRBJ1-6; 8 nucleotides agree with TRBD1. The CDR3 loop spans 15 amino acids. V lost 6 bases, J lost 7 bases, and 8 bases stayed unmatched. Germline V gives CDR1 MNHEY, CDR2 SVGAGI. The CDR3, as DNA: TGTGCCAGCAGAAACACAGGGGGGGGCAATTCACCCCTCCACTTT. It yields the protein CASRNTGGGNSPLHF.

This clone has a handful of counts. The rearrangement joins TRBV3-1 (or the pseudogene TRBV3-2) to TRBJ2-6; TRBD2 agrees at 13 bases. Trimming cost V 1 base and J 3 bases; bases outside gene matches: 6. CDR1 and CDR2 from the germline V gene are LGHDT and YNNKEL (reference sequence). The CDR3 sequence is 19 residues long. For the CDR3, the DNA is TGTGCCAGCAGCCAAGTTACTAGCGGGGGGGCCCTTGGGGCCAACGTCCTGACTTTC. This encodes CASSQVTSGGALGANVLTF.

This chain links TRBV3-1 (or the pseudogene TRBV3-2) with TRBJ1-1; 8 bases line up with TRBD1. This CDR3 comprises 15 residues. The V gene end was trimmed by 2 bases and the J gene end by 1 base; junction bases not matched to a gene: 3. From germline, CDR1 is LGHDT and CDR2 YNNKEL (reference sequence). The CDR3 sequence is CASSQSGQGNTEAFF. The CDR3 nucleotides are TGTGCCAGCAGCCAAAGCGGACAGGGGAACACTGAAGCTTTCTTT.

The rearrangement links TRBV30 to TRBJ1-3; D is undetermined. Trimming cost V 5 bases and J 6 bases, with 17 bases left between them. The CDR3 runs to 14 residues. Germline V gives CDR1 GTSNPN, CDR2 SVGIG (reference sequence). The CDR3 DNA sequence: TGTGCCTGGGCCCGGACGGAGAGGGTAAACACCATATATTTT. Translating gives CAWARTERVNTIYF.

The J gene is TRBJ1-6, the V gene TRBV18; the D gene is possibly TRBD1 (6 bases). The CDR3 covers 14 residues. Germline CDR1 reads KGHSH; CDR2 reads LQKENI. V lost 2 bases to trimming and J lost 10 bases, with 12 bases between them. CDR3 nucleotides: TGTGCCAGCTCACCAACAGGGAGCGAGTCACCCCTCCACTTT. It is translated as CASSPTGSESPLHF.

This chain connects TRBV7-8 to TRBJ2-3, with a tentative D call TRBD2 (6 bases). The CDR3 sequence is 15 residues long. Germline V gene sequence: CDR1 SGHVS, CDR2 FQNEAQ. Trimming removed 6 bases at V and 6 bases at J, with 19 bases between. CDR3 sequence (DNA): TGTGCCAGCAGAGTGGGGACTGGTACGGGGGATACGCAGTATTTT. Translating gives CASRVGTGTGDTQYF. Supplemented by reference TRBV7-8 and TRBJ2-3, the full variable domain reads GAGVSQSPRYKVAKRGQDVALRCDPISGHVSLFWYQQALGQGPEFLTYFQNEAQLDKSGLPSDRFFAERPEGSVSTLKIQRTQQEDSAVYLCASRVGTGTGDTQYFGPGTRLTVL.

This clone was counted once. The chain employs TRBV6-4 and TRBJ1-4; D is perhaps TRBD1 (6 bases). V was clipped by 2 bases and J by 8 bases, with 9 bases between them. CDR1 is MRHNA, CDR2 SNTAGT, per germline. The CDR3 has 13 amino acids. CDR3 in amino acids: CASSDTQGEKLFF. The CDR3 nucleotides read TGTGCCAGCAGTGACACCCAGGGGGAAAAACTGTTTTTT.

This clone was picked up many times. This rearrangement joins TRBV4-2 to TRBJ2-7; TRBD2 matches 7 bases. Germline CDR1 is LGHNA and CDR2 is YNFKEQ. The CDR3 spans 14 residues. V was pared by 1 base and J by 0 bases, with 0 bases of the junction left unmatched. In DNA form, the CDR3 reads TGTGCCAGCAGCCAAGGGACTAGCTCCTACGAGCAGTACTTC. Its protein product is CASSQGTSSYEQYF.

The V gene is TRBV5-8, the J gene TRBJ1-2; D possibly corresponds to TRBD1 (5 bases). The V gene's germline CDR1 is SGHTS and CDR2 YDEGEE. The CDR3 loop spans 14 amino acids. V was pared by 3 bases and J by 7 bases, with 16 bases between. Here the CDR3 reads CASSSAGGTGGYTF. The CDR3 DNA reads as TGTGCCAGCAGCTCGGCGGGGGGAACCGGTGGCTACACCTTC.

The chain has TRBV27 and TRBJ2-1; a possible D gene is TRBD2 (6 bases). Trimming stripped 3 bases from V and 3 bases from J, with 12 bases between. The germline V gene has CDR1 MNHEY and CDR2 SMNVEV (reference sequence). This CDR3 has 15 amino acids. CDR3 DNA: TGTGCCAGCAGTTTGGGGGGAATTTTCTACAATGAGCAGTTCTTC. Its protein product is CASSLGGIFYNEQFF.

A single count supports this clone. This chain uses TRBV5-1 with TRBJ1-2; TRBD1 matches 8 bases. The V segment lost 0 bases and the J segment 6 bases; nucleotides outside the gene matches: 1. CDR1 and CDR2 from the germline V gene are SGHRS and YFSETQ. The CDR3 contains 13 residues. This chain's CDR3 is CASSLETGDGYTF. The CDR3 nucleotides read TGCGCCAGCAGCTTGGAGACAGGGGATGGCTACACCTTC.

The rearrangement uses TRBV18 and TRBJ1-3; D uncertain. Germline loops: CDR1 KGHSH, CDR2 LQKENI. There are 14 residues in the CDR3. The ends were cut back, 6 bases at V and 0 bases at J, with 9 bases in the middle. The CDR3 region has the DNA TGTGCCAGCTCTCAAGCAGGCTCTGGAAACACCATATATTTT. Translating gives CASSQAGSGNTIYF.

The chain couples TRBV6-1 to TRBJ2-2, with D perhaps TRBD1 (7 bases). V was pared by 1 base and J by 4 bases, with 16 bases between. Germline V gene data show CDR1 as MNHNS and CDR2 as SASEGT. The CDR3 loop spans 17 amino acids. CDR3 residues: CASSEGGGSGGTGELFF. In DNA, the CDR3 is TGTGCCAGCAGTGAAGGAGGGGGGTCAGGGGGCACCGGGGAGCTGTTTTTT.

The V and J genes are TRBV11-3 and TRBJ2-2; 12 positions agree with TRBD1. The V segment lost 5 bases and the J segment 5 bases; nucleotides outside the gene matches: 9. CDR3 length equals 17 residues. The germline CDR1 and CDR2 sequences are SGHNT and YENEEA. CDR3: CASSPAGQGASTGELFF. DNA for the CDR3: TGTGCCAGCAGCCCCGCGGGACAGGGGGCGAGTACCGGGGAGCTGTTTTTT.

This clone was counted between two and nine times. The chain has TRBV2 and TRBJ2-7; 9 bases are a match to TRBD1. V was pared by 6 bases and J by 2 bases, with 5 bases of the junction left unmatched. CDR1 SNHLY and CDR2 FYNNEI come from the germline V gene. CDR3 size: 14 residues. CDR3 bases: TGTGCCAGCAGATACCGGGACAGGGCCTACGAGCAGTACTTC. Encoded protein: CASRYRDRAYEQYF.

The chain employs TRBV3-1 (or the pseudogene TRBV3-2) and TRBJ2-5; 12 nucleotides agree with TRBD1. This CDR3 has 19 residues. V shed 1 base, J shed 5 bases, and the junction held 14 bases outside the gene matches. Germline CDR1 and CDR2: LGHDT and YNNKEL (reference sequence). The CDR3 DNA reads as TGTGCCAGCAGCCAAGTACACGGGACAGGGGGCGAGGAGAGGGAGACCCAGTACTTC. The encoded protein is CASSQVHGTGGEERETQYF.